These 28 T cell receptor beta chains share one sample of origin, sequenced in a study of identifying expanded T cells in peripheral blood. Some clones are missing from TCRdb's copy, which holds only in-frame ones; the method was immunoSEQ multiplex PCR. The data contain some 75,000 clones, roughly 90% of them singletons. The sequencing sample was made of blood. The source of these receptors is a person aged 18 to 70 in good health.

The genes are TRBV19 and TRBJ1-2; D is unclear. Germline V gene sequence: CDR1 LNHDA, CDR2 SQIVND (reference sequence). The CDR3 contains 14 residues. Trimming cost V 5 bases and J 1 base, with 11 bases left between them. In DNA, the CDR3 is TGTGCCAGTAGTGAAGTGGGCGTTAACTATGGCTACACCTTC. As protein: CASSEVGVNYGYTF.

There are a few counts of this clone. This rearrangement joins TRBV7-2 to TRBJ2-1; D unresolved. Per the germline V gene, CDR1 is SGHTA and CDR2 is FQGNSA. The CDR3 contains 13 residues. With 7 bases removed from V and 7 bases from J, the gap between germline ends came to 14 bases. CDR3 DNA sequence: TGTGCCAGCACCCAAGGTACGGTTAATGAGCAGTTCTTC. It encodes CASTQGTVNEQFF.

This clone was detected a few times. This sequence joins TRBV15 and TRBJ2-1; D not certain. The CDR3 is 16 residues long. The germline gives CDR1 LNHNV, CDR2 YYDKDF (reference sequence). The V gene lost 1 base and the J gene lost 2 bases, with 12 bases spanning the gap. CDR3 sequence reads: CATSRGRPGAYNEQFF. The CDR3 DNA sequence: TGTGCCACCAGCAGAGGTCGCCCGGGCGCCTACAATGAGCAGTTCTTC.

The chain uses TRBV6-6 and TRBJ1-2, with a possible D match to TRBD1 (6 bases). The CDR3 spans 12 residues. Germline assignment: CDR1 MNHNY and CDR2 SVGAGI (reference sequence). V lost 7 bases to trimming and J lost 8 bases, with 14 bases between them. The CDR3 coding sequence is TGTGCCAGCACCAGAGGGGGGACGGGCTACACCTTC. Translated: CASTRGGTGYTF.

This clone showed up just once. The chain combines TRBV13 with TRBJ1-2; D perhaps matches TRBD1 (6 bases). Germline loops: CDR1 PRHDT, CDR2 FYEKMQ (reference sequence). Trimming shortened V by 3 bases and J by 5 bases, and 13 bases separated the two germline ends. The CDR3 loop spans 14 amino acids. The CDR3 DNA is TGTGCCAGCAGCTTGCCCGCAACAGGGTATGGCTACACCTTC. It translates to CASSLPATGYGYTF. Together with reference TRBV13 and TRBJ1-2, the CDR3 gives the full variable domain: AAGVIQSPRHLIKEKRETATLKCYPIPRHDTVYWYQQGPGQDPQFLISFYEKMQSDKGSIPDRFSAQQFSDYHSELNMSSLELGDSALYFCASSLPATGYGYTFGSGTRLTVV.

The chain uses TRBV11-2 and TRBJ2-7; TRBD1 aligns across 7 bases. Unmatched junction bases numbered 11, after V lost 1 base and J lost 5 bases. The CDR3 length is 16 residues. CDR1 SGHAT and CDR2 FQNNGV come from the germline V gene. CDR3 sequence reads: CASSLVVPQGLDEQYF. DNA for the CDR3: TGTGCCAGCAGCTTAGTGGTCCCACAGGGGTTGGACGAGCAGTACTTC.

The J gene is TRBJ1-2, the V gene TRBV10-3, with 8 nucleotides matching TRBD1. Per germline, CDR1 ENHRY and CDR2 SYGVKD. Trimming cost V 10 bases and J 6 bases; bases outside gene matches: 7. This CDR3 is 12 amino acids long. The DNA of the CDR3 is TGTGCCACAAACGACAGGGGAGATGGCTACACCTTC. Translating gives CATNDRGDGYTF.

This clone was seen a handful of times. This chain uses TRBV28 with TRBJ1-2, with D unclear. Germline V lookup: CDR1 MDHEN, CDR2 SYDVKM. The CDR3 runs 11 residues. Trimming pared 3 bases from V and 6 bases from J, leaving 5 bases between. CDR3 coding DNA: TGTGCCAGCAGTTTCAGGCATGGCTACACCTTC. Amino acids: CASSFRHGYTF.

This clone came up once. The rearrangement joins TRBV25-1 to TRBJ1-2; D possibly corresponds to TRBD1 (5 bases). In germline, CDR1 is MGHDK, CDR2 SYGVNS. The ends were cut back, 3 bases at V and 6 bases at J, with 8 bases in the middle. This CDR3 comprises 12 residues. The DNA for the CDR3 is TGTGCCAGCAGTGAGGTCAGGGATGGCTACACCTTC. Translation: CASSEVRDGYTF.

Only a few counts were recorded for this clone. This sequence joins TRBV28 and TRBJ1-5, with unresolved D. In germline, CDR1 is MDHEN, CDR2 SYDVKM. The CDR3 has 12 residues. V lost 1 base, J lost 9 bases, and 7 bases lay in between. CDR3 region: CASSLSSGPQHF. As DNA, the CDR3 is TGTGCCAGCAGTTTATCCTCAGGGCCCCAGCATTTT.

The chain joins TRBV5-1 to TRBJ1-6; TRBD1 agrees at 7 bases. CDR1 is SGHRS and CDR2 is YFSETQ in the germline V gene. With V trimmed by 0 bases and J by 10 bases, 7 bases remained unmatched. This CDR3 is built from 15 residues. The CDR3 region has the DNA TGCGCCAGCAGCTTGGCGTGGACAGGTGACTCACCCCTCCACTTT. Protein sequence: CASSLAWTGDSPLHF.

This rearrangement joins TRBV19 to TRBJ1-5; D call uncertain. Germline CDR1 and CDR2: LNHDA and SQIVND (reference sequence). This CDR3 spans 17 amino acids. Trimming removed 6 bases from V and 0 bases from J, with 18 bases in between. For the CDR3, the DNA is TGTGCCAGTAGCCCACCGCGGTTTTTGGGTAGCAATCAGCCCCAGCATTTT. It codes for CASSPPRFLGSNQPQHF.

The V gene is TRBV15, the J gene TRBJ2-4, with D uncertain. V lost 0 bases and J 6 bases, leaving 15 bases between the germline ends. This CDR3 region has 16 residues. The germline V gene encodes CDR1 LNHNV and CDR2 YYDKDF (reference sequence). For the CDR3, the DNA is TGTGCCACCAGCAGAGATGTGGACCTCGCCGGAAACATTCAGTACTTC. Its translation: CATSRDVDLAGNIQYF.

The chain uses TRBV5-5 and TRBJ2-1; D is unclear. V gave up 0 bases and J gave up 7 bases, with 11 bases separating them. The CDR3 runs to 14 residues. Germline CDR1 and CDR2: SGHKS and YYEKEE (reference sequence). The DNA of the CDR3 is TGTGCCAGCAGCTTGGGCATGCTTTTAAATGAGCAGTTCTTC. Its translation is CASSLGMLLNEQFF.

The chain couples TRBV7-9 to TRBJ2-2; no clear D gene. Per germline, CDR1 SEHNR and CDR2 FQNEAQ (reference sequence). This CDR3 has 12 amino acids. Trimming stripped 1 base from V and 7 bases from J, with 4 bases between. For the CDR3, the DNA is TGTGCCAGCAGCTTAGACAGCGGGGAGCTGTTTTTT. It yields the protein CASSLDSGELFF. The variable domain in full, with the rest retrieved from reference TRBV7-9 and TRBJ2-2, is DTGVSQNPRHKITKRGQNVTFRCDPISEHNRLYWYRQTLGQGPEFLTYFQNEAQLEKSRLLSDRFSAERPKGSFSTLEIQRTEQGDSAMYLCASSLDSGELFFGEGSRLTVL.

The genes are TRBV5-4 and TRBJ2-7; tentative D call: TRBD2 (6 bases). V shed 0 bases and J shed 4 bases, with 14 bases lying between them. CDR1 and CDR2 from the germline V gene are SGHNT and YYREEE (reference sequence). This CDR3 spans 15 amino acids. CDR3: CASSLGGELGYEQYF. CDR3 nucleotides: TGTGCCAGCAGCTTGGGGGGGGAGCTAGGTTACGAGCAGTACTTC.

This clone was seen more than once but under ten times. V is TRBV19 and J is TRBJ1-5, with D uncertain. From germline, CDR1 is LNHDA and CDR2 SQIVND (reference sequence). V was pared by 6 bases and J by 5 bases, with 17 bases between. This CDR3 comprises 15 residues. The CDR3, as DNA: TGTGCCAGTAGGAATACCCGTAGAGAGGATCAGCCCCAGCATTTT. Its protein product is CASRNTRREDQPQHF. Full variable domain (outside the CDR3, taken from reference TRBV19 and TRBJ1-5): DGGITQSPKYLFRKEGQNVTLSCEQNLNHDAMYWYRQDPGQGLRLIYYSQIVNDFQKGDIAEGYSVSREKKESFPLTVTSAQKNPTAFYLCASRNTRREDQPQHFGDGTRLSIL.

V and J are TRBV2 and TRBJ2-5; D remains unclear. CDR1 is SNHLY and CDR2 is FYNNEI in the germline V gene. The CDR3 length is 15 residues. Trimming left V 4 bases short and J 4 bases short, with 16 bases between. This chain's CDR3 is CASSAFLGLGETQYF. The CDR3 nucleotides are TGTGCCAGCAGTGCATTTCTTGGGTTGGGAGAGACCCAGTACTTC.

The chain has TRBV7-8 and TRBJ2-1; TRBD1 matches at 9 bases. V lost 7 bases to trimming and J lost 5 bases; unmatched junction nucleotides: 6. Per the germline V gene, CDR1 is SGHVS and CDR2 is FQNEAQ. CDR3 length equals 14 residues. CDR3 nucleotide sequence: TGTGCCAGCACCCCTTGGGACAGGGACAATGAGCAGTTCTTC. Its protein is CASTPWDRDNEQFF.

The CDR3 DNA reads TGTGCCAGCAGCTTCATGGATCAGCCCCAGCATTTT. Translation gives CASSFMDQPQHF. The V call is TRBV7-9, the J call TRBJ1-5; no firm D call. Germline CDR1 and CDR2: SEHNR and FQNEAQ (reference sequence). Trimming removed 3 bases from V and 5 bases from J, with 5 bases in between. There are 12 residues in the CDR3.

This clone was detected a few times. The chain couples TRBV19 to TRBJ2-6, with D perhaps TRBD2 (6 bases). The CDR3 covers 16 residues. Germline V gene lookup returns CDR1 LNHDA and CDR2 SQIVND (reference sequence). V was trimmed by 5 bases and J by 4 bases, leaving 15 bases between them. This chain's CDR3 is CASSQAGNYGANVLTF. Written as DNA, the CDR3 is TGTGCCAGTAGTCAAGCGGGTAATTACGGGGCCAACGTCCTGACTTTC.

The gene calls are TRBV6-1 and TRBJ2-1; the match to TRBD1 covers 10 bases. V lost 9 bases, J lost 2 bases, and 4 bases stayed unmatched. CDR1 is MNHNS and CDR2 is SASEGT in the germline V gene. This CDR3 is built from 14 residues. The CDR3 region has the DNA TGTGCCAGTCGACAGGGGGCAGCCTACAATGAGCAGTTCTTC. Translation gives CASRQGAAYNEQFF.

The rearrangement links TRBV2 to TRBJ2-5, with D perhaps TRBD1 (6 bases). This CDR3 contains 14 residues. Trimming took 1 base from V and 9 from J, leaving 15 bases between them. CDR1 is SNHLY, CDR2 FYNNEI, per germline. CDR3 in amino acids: CASSEGFRGRAQYF. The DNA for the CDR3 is TGTGCCAGCAGTGAAGGCTTCAGGGGCCGGGCCCAGTACTTC.

CDR3 DNA: TGTGCCAGCAGCCCTTACCACGGTGGCGGCTACACCTTC. Its protein is CASSPYHGGGYTF. The chain joins TRBV4-2 to TRBJ1-2, with D unresolved. Per germline, CDR1 LGHNA and CDR2 YNFKEQ. Deletions cut 4 bases from V and 8 bases from J, with 14 bases between. This CDR3 is 13 amino acids long.

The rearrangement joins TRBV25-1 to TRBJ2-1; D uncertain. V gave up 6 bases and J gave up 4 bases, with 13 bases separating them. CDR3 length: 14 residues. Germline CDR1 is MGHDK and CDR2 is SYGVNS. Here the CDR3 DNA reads TGTGCCAGCAGGGGTCTAAGTCCGTACAATGAGCAGTTCTTC. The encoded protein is CASRGLSPYNEQFF. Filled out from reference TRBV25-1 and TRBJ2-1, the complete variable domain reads EADIYQTPRYLVIGTGKKITLECSQTMGHDKMYWYQQDPGMELHLIHYSYGVNSTEKGDLSSESTVSRIRTEHFPLTLESARPSHTSQYLCASRGLSPYNEQFFGPGTRLTVL.

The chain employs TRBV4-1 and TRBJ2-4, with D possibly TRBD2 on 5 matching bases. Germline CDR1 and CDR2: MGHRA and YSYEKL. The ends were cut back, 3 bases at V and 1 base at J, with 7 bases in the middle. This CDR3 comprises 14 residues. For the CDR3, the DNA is TGCGCCAGCAGCCACTGGGAGGCCAAAAACATTCAGTACTTC. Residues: CASSHWEAKNIQYF.

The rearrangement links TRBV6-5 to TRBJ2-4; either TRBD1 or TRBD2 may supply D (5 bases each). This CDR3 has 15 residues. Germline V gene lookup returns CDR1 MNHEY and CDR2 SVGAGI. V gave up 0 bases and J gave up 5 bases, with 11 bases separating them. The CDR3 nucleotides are TGTGCCAGCAGTTACTCGTGGGACGCGGAAAACATTCAGTACTTC. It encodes CASSYSWDAENIQYF.

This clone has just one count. In nucleotides, the CDR3 is TGCGCCAGCAGCCAAACAGACCATTTTGGGCAGCCCCAGCATTTT. Translated: CASSQTDHFGQPQHF. The V call is TRBV4-1, the J call TRBJ1-5; D remains ambiguous. The V gene's germline CDR1 is MGHRA and CDR2 YSYEKL. V was cut by 2 bases and J by 7 bases, with 15 bases left in between. The CDR3 consists of 15 residues.